The clone carrying this T cell receptor (beta chain) was observed at least ten times. This entry is derived from a study of T cells after yellow fever vaccination. TCRdb re-called the 5' RACE reads through MiXCR, storing one row per CDR3 protein. The repertoire has approximately 74,000 distinct CDR3 sequences, approximately 6.2% of them found once; the top ten carry under 2.5%. The CDR3 is 14 residues long. Between the trimmed V and J ends, which lost 1 base and 5 bases, there was a span of 12 bases. Germline lookup yields CDR1 SGHTS and CDR2 YDEGEE. The sample consisted of CD4+ T cells sorted from PBMCs, taken roughly 15 days after the first yellow fever vaccination. This TCR was sampled from a man aged 18 to 30 who received the YFV17D yellow fever vaccine. The chain couples TRBV5-8 to TRBJ2-5, with a possible D match to TRBD1 (6 bases). CDR3 residues: CASSLWTVGETQYF. CDR3 nucleotides: TGTGCCAGCAGCTTGTGGACAGTAGGGGAGACCCAGTACTTC.